This T cell receptor beta chain appears in the sequencing data of a study of blood T cell repertoires in COVID-19. Study-level background: Whether acute or convalescent, the COVID-19 samples came from the United States, Italy and Spain.

In the source study's methods: By means of reference gene primer amplification, nucleated cell counts were estimated. Measured with immunoSEQ multiplex PCR; TCRdb has only the in-frame clones, and not every one. For V, J and clone size, that table is used; D and trimming come from the DNA. The sample lists about 490,000 clones, 70% to 90% occurring once. V lost 2 bases and J lost 6, with 17 bases in between. The CDR3 is made up of 15 amino acids. Germline lookup yields CDR1 LNHNV and CDR2 YYDKDF (reference sequence). The rearrangement joins TRBV15 to TRBJ2-7; possibly TRBD1 for D (6 bases). Sample: peripheral blood. The receptor's source is a human donor in a cohort sampled during active COVID-19. This CDR3 is CATSRRTVPAFEQYF. CDR3 in DNA: TGTGCCACCAGCAGAAGGACAGTCCCTGCCTTCGAGCAGTACTTC.